This T cell receptor (beta chain) was obtained from a study of T cell responses to AZD1222 COVID-19 vaccine. Study-level findings and limits: Vaccine-associated CD4 TCRs ranged over spike, dominating at 160-218 and 743-854. No day 14 peak samples; only post-peak repertoires were characterized. Recipients of AZD1222 seropositive at baseline numbered only 6 or 7.

Worth noting for this clone: Its specificity is unknown.

TCRdb keeps only in-frame clones here, not all; method: immunoSEQ multiplex PCR. The table lists 150,000 to 200,000 clones, around 94% of them singletons. CDR3 length: 13 amino acids. Looked up from germline, CDR1 is SGHTA and CDR2 is FQGNSA. The V end was cut by 5 bases, the J end by 1 base, with 8 bases between. The sample was peripheral blood, taken 28 days after the second dose of the MenACWY control vaccine. The chain uses TRBV7-2 and TRBJ2-5; D remains unclear. This receptor was taken from an adult who received the MenACWY meningococcal vaccine as a control. This chain's CDR3 is CASSLYTQETQYF. In DNA form, the CDR3 reads TGTGCCAGCAGCCTATACACCCAAGAGACCCAGTACTTC.